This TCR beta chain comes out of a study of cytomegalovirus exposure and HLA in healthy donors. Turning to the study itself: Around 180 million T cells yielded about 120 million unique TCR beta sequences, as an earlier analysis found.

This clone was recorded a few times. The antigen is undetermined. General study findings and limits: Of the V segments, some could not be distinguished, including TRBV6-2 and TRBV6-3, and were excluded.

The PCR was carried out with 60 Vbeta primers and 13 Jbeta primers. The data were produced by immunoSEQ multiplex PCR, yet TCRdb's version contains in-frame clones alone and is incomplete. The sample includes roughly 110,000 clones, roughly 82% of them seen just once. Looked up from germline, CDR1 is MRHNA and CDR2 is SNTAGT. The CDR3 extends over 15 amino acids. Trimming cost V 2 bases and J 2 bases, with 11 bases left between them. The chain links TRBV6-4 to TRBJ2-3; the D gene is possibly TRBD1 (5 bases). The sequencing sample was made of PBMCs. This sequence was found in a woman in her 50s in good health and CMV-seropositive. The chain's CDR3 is CASSDQKGNTDTQYF. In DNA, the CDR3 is TGTGCCAGCAGTGACCAGAAGGGGAACACAGATACGCAGTATTTT.